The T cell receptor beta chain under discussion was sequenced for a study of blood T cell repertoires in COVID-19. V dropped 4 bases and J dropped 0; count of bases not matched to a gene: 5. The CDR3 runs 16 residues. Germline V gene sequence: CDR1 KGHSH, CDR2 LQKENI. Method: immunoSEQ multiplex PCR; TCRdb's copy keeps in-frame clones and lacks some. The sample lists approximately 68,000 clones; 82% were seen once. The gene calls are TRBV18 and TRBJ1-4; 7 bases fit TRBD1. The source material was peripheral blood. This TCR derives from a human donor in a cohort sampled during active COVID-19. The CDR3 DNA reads TGTGCCAGCTCACAGGGGGCACCCGCAACTAATGAAAAACTGTTTTTT. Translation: CASSQGAPATNEKLFF.